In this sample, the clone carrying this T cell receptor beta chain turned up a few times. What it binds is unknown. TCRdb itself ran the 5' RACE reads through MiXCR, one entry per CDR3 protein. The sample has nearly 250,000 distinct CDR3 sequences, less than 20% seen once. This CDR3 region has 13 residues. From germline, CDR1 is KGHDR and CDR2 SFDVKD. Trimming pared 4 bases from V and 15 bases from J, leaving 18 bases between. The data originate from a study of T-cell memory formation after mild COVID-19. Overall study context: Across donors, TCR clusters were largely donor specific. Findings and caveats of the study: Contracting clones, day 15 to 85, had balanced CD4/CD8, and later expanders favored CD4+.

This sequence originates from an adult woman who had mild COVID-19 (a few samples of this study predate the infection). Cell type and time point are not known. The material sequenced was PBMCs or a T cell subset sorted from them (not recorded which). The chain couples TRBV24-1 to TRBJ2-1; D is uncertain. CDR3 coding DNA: TGTGCCACCAGTGACTCCTCGGGTAAGAACCCGTTCTTC. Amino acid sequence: CATSDSSGKNPFF.